The rows below give T cell receptor beta chains drawn from one sample of a study of T cells in Graves' hyperthyroidism and ophthalmopathy. TCRdb fed the multiplex PCR reads into MiXCR, producing one record per CDR3 protein. The sample lists 500,000 to 650,000 distinct CDR3 sequences; about 14% were seen once. Sequenced: blood. Receptors originate from a woman aged 45-65 years with Graves' ophthalmopathy. Each CDR3 is given with its conserved first and last residue. Size values are once, few and many counts, or a class for expanded clones, and some rows have none.

cdr3_aa	cdr3_length	v_call	j_call	clone_size
CSARKGGRNTEAFF	14	TRBV20-1	TRBJ1-1	many
CASSLVQGEQYF	12	TRBV7-3	TRBJ2-7	few
CATKGTSLRFYNEQFF	16	TRBV24-1	TRBJ2-1	few
CASSPSPTGDYGYTF	15	TRBV18	TRBJ1-2	many
CASSLVLGTGAYEQYF	16	TRBV7-8	TRBJ2-7	many
CASSERQALEEQYF	14	TRBV7-2	TRBJ2-7	many
CASSPQGLAGELFF	14	TRBV18	TRBJ2-2	few
CAWSGDRFSNTEAFF	15	TRBV30	TRBJ1-1	many
CASSLKSPARESYEQYF	17	TRBV7-9	TRBJ2-7	many
CASSLKAHEEQYF	13	TRBV11-2	TRBJ2-7	NA
CASSLDGSSSYNEQFF	16	TRBV5-4	TRBJ2-1	NA
CASSVAGITGELFF	14	TRBV9	TRBJ2-2	few
CASSYRASGANTGELFF	17	TRBV6-2/TRBV6-3	TRBJ2-2	many
CASTRTSGRANTQYF	15	TRBV2	TRBJ2-3	NA
CAISESTGKLWYEQYF	16	TRBV10-3	TRBJ2-7	many
CASSLPLDFIRITTDTQYF	19	TRBV28	TRBJ2-3	many
CASSQYDLYTDTQYF	15	TRBV14	TRBJ2-3	many
CASSMAGQGFYGYTF	15	TRBV12-3/TRBV12-4	TRBJ1-2	many
CASSLRIGASGELFF	15	TRBV12-3/TRBV12-4	TRBJ2-2	many
CASSTQGAVAYGYTF	15	TRBV7-2	TRBJ1-2	many
CSARAPRRGYNEQFF	15	TRBV20-1	TRBJ2-1	NA
CASSVAGTSYTYEQYF	16	TRBV9	TRBJ2-7	many
CASSSIRQTKYEQYF	15	TRBV5-5	TRBJ2-7	NA
CASSVRLAETYEQYF	15	TRBV2	TRBJ2-7	many
CASSLEFRYGYTF	13	TRBV5-6	TRBJ1-2	NA
CASSLGPPGTDTQYF	15	TRBV11-3	TRBJ2-3	NA
CATSLTGVNEQFF	13	TRBV27	TRBJ2-1	NA
CASSLAPGTYNEQFF	15	TRBV11-2	TRBJ2-1	NA
CASSEWAAQTAKNIQYF	17	TRBV18	TRBJ2-4	many
CSARERPLAGDSMNQPQHF	19	TRBV20-1	TRBJ1-5	NA
CASSYVDYWANQQFF	15	TRBV5-5	TRBJ2-1	few
CASSLGGFLTDTQYF	15	TRBV5-1	TRBJ2-3	many
CSARVIAGDAGQPQHF	16	TRBV20-1	TRBJ1-5	few
CASSQEHTKTEAFF	14	TRBV4-2	TRBJ1-1	few
CASKPDRAPSYNEQFF	16	TRBV6-1	TRBJ2-1	NA
CASSTIMTSGRTDTQYF	17	TRBV28	TRBJ2-3	many
CASTDHGEAEAFF	13	TRBV6-1	TRBJ1-1	many
CASSYGRVDEQFF	13	TRBV6-2/TRBV6-3	TRBJ2-1	few
CASSGRGQGTITEAFF	16	TRBV5-1	TRBJ1-1	many
CASSITSGGFYEQYF	15	TRBV7-3	TRBJ2-7	many
CASSETELNQPQHF	14	TRBV6-1	TRBJ1-5	many
CASSLSSASDTQYF	14	TRBV12-3/TRBV12-4	TRBJ2-3	many
CSARGAAPYEQYF	13	TRBV20-1	TRBJ2-7	NA
CASSEAVGAYEQYF	14	TRBV6-1	TRBJ2-7	many
CASTKGDRDNNEQFF	15	TRBV28	TRBJ2-1	many
CASSRGTPIYEQYF	14	TRBV19	TRBJ2-7	NA
CASSVAQAGGPTDTQYF	17	TRBV9	TRBJ2-3	few
CASSELAGTGELFF	14	TRBV25-1	TRBJ2-2	NA